Following are 31 T cell receptor beta chains from one sample sequenced in a study of shared clonotypes between healthy human individuals. Generated by immunoSEQ multiplex PCR, the TCRdb table keeps only in-frame clones and is missing some. The sample lists over a million clones; under 80% were seen once. Sequencing was carried out using memory CD4+ T cells sorted from blood. Subset defined: CD45RA-negative fraction. Receptors originate from a man aged 18 to 30 in good health.

The rearrangement uses TRBV7-8 and TRBJ1-6; D is unresolved. CDR3 size: 14 residues. Trimming shortened V by 2 bases and J by 7 bases, and 9 bases separated the two germline ends. Germline V gene data show CDR1 as SGHVS and CDR2 as FQNEAQ. For the CDR3, the DNA is TGTGCCAGCAGCTTACTCGTCATAAATTCACCCCTCCACTTT. Its protein is CASSLLVINSPLHF.

The chain links TRBV21-1 to TRBJ1-5; no check of the table's D call, TRBD1, against the DNA was made. TRBV21-1 has pseudogene status. The CDR3 is 17 amino acids. This CDR3 reads CASSKRYRTEEIQPQHF. The CDR3 bases are TGTGCCAGCAGCAAACGGTATCGGACAGAAGAGATCCAGCCCCAGCATTTT.

The V call is TRBV18, the J call TRBJ2-3; 9 bases are a match to TRBD2. The germline V gene encodes CDR1 KGHSH and CDR2 LQKENI. The CDR3 contains 16 residues. The trim removed 4 bases at V and 1 base at J, leaving 6 bases unmatched. CDR3 amino acids: CASSLISGSGTDTQYF. CDR3 DNA: TGTGCCAGCTCACTGATTAGCGGGAGCGGCACAGATACGCAGTATTTT.

On this clone: It differs at one base from a far larger clone, so likely a read error. The chain carries TRBV6-1 and TRBJ2-6, with D hard to call. CDR1 is MNHNS and CDR2 is SASEGT in the germline V gene. V was shortened by 7 bases and J by 2 bases, with 6 bases between the two germline ends. The CDR3 covers 13 residues. The CDR3 is CASTKPGANVLTF. DNA for the CDR3: TGTGCCAGCACGAAGCCTGGGGCCAACGTCCTGACTTTC.

J is TRBJ2-3 and V is TRBV18, with 9 bases that match TRBD2. Germline values: CDR1 KGHSH, CDR2 LQKENI. V lost 3 bases to trimming and J lost 0 bases; unmatched junction nucleotides: 4. There are 16 residues in the CDR3. CDR3 amino acids: CASSPLAGASTDTQYF. CDR3 DNA: TGTGCCAGCTCACCTTTAGCGGGGGCGAGCACAGATACGCAGTATTTT.

This clone was seen once. This rearrangement joins TRBV7-3 to TRBJ2-3, with 10 bases matching TRBD1. This CDR3 has 15 amino acids. From germline, CDR1 is SGHTA and CDR2 FQGTGA. The V and J ends lost 4 bases and 8 bases, in that order; junction bases with no gene match: 9. CDR3 amino acids: CASSSAGQGQGTQYF. The CDR3 DNA reads as TGTGCCAGCAGCTCAGCGGGACAGGGGCAGGGTACGCAGTATTTT. The full variable domain, rest sourced from reference TRBV7-3 and TRBJ2-3, is GAGVSQTPSNKVTEKGKYVELRCDPISGHTALYWYRQSLGQGPEFLIYFQGTGAADDSGLPNDRFFAVRPEGSVSTLKIQRTERGDSAVYLCASSSAGQGQGTQYFGPGTRLTVL.

V and J are TRBV9 and TRBJ2-5; 7 nucleotides match TRBD2. There are 18 residues in the CDR3. The germline gives CDR1 SGDLS, CDR2 YYNGEE. V shed 0 bases, J shed 2 bases, and the junction held 13 bases outside the gene matches. CDR3 sequence (DNA): TGTGCCAGCAGCGTAGCAACGGGAGGCCCCGGTGGGCAAGAGACCCAGTACTTC. Translation gives CASSVATGGPGGQETQYF.

This clone ranks as medium-sized. Other DNA variants within this sample encode the same CDR3. The rearrangement joins TRBV7-3 to TRBJ1-1; D is ambiguous. Germline V lookup: CDR1 SGHTA, CDR2 FQGTGA. V was trimmed by 2 bases and J by 4 bases, leaving 8 bases between them. The CDR3 is made up of 13 amino acids. CDR3 nucleotides: TGTGCCAGCAGCTTAGGAGAAGGCACTGAAGCTTTCTTT. Its protein product is CASSLGEGTEAFF.

This sequence joins TRBV10-2 and TRBJ1-6; D perhaps matches TRBD1 (5 bases). Trimming removed 2 bases from V and 10 bases from J, with 12 bases in between. CDR1 is WSHSY and CDR2 is SAAADI in the germline V gene. There are 14 residues in the CDR3. This CDR3 reads CASSEQGDLSPLHF. CDR3 coding DNA: TGCGCCAGCAGTGAGCAGGGTGACCTATCACCCCTCCACTTT.

This rearrangement joins TRBV5-5 to TRBJ2-3; D not resolved. This CDR3 region has 13 residues. Germline V CDR1 and CDR2: SGHKS, YYEKEE (reference sequence). V was trimmed by 4 bases and J by 2 bases, leaving 8 bases between them. The CDR3: CASSPPITDTQYF. CDR3 DNA sequence: TGTGCCAGCAGCCCCCCAATCACAGATACGCAGTATTTT.

V usage is TRBV5-6 and J usage is TRBJ2-2; 15 bases agree with TRBD2. This CDR3 is 17 amino acids long. The germline V gene encodes CDR1 SGHDT and CDR2 YYEEEE. J was trimmed by 3 bases and V by 4 bases; bases with no gene match: 4. In nucleotides, the CDR3 is TGTGCCAGCAGCCCGGGACTAGCGGGGGGTTACACCGGGGAGCTGTTTTTT. This encodes CASSPGLAGGYTGELFF.

The rearrangement links TRBV5-1 to TRBJ2-1; a possible D gene is TRBD2 (5 bases). The germline V gene encodes CDR1 SGHRS and CDR2 YFSETQ. With 5 bases removed from V and 3 bases from J, the gap between germline ends came to 12 bases. The length of the CDR3 is 14 residues. The CDR3 spells CASSYGRGYNEQFF. The CDR3 DNA sequence: TGCGCCAGCAGTTATGGGAGAGGCTACAATGAGCAGTTCTTC.

This rearrangement joins TRBV5-4 to TRBJ1-1; D not certain. The CDR3 loop spans 14 amino acids. With 0 bases removed from V and 4 bases from J, the gap between germline ends came to 10 bases. CDR1 is SGHNT, CDR2 YYREEE, per germline (reference sequence). The CDR3 coding sequence is TGTGCCAGCAGCTTGGAGAGTATGGGCACTGAAGCTTTCTTT. Translation gives CASSLESMGTEAFF.

This CDR3 reads CASSPEGRGNTIYF. CDR3 coding DNA: TGTGCCAGCAGCCCAGAGGGCAGGGGAAACACCATATATTTT. The chain links TRBV7-2 to TRBJ1-3; D gene uncertain. The CDR3 consists of 14 residues. Trimming shortened V by 5 bases and J by 4 bases, and 12 bases separated the two germline ends. Germline V gene lookup returns CDR1 SGHTA and CDR2 FQGNSA.

There are many counts of this clone. The rearrangement links TRBV19 to TRBJ1-1; 8 bases map to TRBD1. Germline loops: CDR1 LNHDA, CDR2 SQIVND (reference sequence). The CDR3 has 15 amino acids. Trimming took 1 base from V and 5 from J; bases not matched to a gene: 6. The chain's CDR3 is CASSIGQGAMTEAFF. CDR3 nucleotides: TGTGCCAGTAGTATAGGGCAGGGGGCGATGACTGAAGCTTTCTTT.

The chain uses TRBV6-1 and TRBJ1-4; unclear D gene. V lost 4 bases and J lost 8, with 5 bases in between. Per the germline V gene, CDR1 is MNHNS and CDR2 is SASEGT. The CDR3 contains 11 residues. DNA for the CDR3: TGTGCCAGCAGTGTGGTGGAAAAACTGTTTTTT. Its protein is CASSVVEKLFF.

The chain links TRBV11-3 to TRBJ2-6, with D uncertain. There are 14 residues in the CDR3. The germline CDR1 and CDR2 sequences are SGHNT and YENEEA. Deletions cut 3 bases from V and 0 bases from J, with 3 bases between. CDR3 bases: TGTGCCAGCAGCTTTGGCTCTGGGGCCAACGTCCTGACTTTC. The encoded protein is CASSFGSGANVLTF.

This clone appeared many times. This chain connects TRBV6-5 to TRBJ2-1, with no clear D. Germline-derived CDR1 and CDR2 are MNHEY and SVGAGI. The V end lost 2 bases, the J end lost 15 bases, and 26 bases lay between the germline ends. There are 16 residues in the CDR3. CDR3 bases: TGTGCCAGCAGTTACGGACCCCTAAATGGTCCTAAAGCATGGTTCTTC. It is translated as CASSYGPLNGPKAWFF.

The chain combines TRBV6-1 with TRBJ1-2, with D tentatively TRBD1 (5 bases). The V end lost 7 bases, the J end lost 1 base, and 10 bases lay between the germline ends. Per the germline V gene, CDR1 is MNHNS and CDR2 is SASEGT. The CDR3 loop spans 13 amino acids. The CDR3 sequence is CASNRGLNYGYTF. The CDR3 DNA follows: TGTGCCAGCAACCGGGGACTTAACTATGGCTACACCTTC.

This clone has more than one count but fewer than ten. In DNA form, the CDR3 reads TGTGCCAGCAGCAAGACAGGGACGGTCTACAATGAGCAGTTCTTC. The encoded protein is CASSKTGTVYNEQFF. The chain couples TRBV5-8 to TRBJ2-1; 7 nucleotides agree with TRBD1. Germline loops: CDR1 SGHTS, CDR2 YDEGEE. The CDR3 runs to 15 residues. The V gene end was trimmed by 4 bases and the J gene end by 3 bases; junction bases not matched to a gene: 7.

The chain links TRBV13 to TRBJ2-1, with 8 bases matching TRBD2. V lost 5 bases to trimming and J lost 4 bases; unmatched junction nucleotides: 10. CDR3 length equals 16 residues. Germline V gene data show CDR1 as PRHDT and CDR2 as FYEKMQ (reference sequence). This chain's CDR3 is CASSPIAGSQYNEQFF. The CDR3 DNA sequence: TGTGCCAGCAGCCCGATAGCGGGATCCCAATACAATGAGCAGTTCTTC.

A note on this clone: Other DNA sequences in this sample translate to the same CDR3. This chain connects TRBV5-1 to TRBJ2-7; 15 bases align to TRBD2. The V and J ends lost 4 bases and 3 bases, in that order; junction bases with no gene match: 2. The CDR3 extends over 15 amino acids. Germline V gives CDR1 SGHRS, CDR2 YFSETQ. The CDR3 sequence: CASSEGLAGGYEQYF. CDR3 in DNA: TGCGCCAGCAGCGAGGGACTAGCGGGGGGCTACGAGCAGTACTTC.

The rearrangement joins TRBV19 to TRBJ2-2; possibly TRBD1 for D (5 bases). The V gene's germline CDR1 is LNHDA and CDR2 SQIVND (reference sequence). Trimming removed 7 bases from V and 6 bases from J, with 15 bases in between. The CDR3 contains 14 residues. As DNA, the CDR3 is TGTGCCAGTATTGGACACCAAGGGTCCGGGGAGCTGTTTTTT. Translated: CASIGHQGSGELFF.

The chain combines TRBV4-1 with TRBJ2-5, with 10 bases that match TRBD2. Germline V CDR1 and CDR2: MGHRA, YSYEKL. Trimming took 0 bases from V and 5 from J; bases not matched to a gene: 6. The CDR3 consists of 16 residues. CDR3 sequence reads: CASSQEKRGGTETQYF. The CDR3 DNA sequence: TGCGCCAGCAGCCAAGAAAAGCGGGGGGGCACGGAGACCCAGTACTTC.

The CDR3 DNA is TGTGCCAGTAGTATACCGGCGGAGGCCAGCAAAGGAAACACCATATATTTT. Protein: CASSIPAEASKGNTIYF. The rearrangement links TRBV19 to TRBJ1-3; no reliable D call. V was pared by 2 bases and J by 4 bases, with 18 bases between. Germline V lookup: CDR1 LNHDA, CDR2 SQIVND (reference sequence). The CDR3 totals 17 residues.

A word on this clone: Different DNA sequences within this sample yield the same CDR3. The chain recombines TRBV5-1 with TRBJ1-4; D gene uncertain. V was cut by 0 bases and J by 7 bases, with 7 bases left in between. Germline CDR1 SGHRS, CDR2 YFSETQ. CDR3 length: 13 amino acids. CDR3 DNA: TGCGCCAGCAGCTTGGAATGGGGTGAAAAACTGTTTTTT. Translation gives CASSLEWGEKLFF.

The chain couples TRBV2 to TRBJ2-5; D is unresolved. CDR3 length: 14 amino acids. The germline V gene encodes CDR1 SNHLY and CDR2 FYNNEI. The V end was cut by 4 bases, the J end by 4 bases, with 13 bases between. CDR3 sequence: CASSVSQAPETQYF. The CDR3, as DNA: TGTGCCAGCAGTGTGTCGCAGGCCCCAGAGACCCAGTACTTC.

This chain uses TRBV5-5 with TRBJ2-5; D might be TRBD1 or TRBD2, each matching 6 bases. The CDR3 length is 14 residues. Germline assignment: CDR1 SGHKS and CDR2 YYEKEE (reference sequence). Trimming removed 2 bases from V and 1 base from J, with 9 bases in between. The CDR3 protein is CASSFGGAQETQYF. The CDR3 nucleotides are TGTGCCAGCAGCTTCGGGGGCGCCCAAGAGACCCAGTACTTC.

In its sample, this clone was seen a few times. This likely came from a read error, as a far larger clone is one base away. The same CDR3 also results from other DNA sequences found in this sample. V and J are TRBV9 and TRBJ1-2, with unresolved D. The CDR3 runs 11 residues. The germline V gene encodes CDR1 SGDLS and CDR2 YYNGEE. V lost 3 bases, J lost 1 base, and 1 base lay in between. DNA of the CDR3: TGTGCCAGCAGCGATAACTATGGCTACACCTTC. The encoded protein is CASSDNYGYTF.

The genes are TRBV4-1 and TRBJ2-3; D uncertain. CDR3 size: 14 residues. Trimming cost V 1 base and J 2 bases, with 7 bases left between them. Germline lookup yields CDR1 MGHRA and CDR2 YSYEKL. This CDR3 is CASSQAQTTDTQYF. For the CDR3, the DNA is TGCGCCAGCAGCCAAGCCCAGACCACAGATACGCAGTATTTT.

The chain employs TRBV5-1 and TRBJ2-1; TRBD2 might be the D (6 bases). V was clipped by 4 bases and J by 6 bases, with 20 bases between them. There are 16 residues in the CDR3. The germline V gene encodes CDR1 SGHRS and CDR2 YFSETQ. The CDR3 is CASSTRGADTGNEQFF. For the CDR3, the DNA is TGCGCCAGCAGCACCCGCGGGGCCGACACTGGCAATGAGCAGTTCTTC.